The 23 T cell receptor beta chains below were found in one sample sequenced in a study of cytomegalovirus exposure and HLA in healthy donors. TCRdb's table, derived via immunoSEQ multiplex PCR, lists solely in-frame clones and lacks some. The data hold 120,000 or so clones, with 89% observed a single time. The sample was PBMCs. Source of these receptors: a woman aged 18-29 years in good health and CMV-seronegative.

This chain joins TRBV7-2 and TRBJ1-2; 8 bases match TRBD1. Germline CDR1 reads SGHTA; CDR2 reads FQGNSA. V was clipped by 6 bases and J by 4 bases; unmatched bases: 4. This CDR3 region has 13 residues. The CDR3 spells CASRSTGAYGYTF. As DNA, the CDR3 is TGTGCCAGCAGGTCGACAGGGGCCTATGGCTACACCTTC.

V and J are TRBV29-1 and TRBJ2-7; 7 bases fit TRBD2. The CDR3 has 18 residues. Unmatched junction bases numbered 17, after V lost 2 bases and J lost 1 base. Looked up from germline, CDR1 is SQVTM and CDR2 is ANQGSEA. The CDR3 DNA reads TGCAGCGTTGAACTACCGCTCCCTAGAAGGGAGGGGTCCTACGAGCAGTACTTC. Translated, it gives CSVELPLPRREGSYEQYF.

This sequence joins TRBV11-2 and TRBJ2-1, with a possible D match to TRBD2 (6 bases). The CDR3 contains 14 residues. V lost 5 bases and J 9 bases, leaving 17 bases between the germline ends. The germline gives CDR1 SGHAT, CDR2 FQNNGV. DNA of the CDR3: TGTGCCAGCAGCGCAACACGCCCGACTAGTGAGCAGTTCTTC. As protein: CASSATRPTSEQFF.

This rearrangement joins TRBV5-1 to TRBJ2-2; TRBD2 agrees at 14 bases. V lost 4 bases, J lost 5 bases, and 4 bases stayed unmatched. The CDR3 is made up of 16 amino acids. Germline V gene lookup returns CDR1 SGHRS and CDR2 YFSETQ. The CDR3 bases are TGCGCCAGCAGCACCCGGACTAGCGGGGGGACCGGGGAGCTGTTTTTT. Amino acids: CASSTRTSGGTGELFF.

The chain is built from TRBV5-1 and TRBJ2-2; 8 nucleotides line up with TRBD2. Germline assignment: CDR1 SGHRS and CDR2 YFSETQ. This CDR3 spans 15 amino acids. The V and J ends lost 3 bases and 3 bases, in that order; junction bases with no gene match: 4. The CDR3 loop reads CASSSGRVDTGELFF. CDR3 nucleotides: TGCGCCAGCAGCTCCGGGAGGGTGGACACCGGGGAGCTGTTTTTT.

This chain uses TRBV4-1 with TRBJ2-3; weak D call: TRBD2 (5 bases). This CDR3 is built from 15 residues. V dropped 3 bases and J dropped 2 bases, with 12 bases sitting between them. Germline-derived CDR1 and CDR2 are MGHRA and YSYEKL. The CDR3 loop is CASSHLSDFTDTQYF. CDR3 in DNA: TGCGCCAGCAGCCACCTTAGCGACTTCACAGATACGCAGTATTTT.

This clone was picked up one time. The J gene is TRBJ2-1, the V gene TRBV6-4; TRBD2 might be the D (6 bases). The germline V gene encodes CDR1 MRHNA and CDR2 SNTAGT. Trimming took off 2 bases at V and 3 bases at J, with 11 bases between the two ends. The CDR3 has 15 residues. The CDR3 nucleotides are TGTGCCAGCAGTGACACCGGGGGAAGCTACAATGAGCAGTTCTTC. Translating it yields CASSDTGGSYNEQFF.

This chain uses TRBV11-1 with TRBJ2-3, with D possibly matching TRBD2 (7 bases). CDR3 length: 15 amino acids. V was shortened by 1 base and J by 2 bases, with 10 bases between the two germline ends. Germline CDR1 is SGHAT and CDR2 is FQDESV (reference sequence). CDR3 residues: CASSLEGGATDTQYF. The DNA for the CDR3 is TGTGCCAGCAGCTTAGAGGGGGGGGCCACAGATACGCAGTATTTT.

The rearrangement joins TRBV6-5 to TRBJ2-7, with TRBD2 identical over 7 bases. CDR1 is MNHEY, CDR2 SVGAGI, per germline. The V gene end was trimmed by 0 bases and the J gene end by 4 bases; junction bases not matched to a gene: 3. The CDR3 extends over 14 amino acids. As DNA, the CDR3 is TGTGCCAGCAGTTACTCGAGGCGGGAGTACGAGCAGTACTTC. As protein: CASSYSRREYEQYF.

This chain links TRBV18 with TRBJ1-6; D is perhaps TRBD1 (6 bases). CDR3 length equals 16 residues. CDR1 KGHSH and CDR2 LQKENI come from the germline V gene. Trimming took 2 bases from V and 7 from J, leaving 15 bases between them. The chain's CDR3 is CASSPASGQQNSPLHF. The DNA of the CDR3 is TGTGCCAGCTCACCAGCGTCCGGACAGCAAAATTCACCCCTCCACTTT.

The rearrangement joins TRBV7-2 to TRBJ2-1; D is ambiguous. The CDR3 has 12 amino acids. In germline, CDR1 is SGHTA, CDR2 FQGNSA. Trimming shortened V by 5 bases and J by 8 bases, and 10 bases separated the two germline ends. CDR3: CASSNRVHEQFF. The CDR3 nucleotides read TGTGCCAGCAGCAATCGGGTGCATGAGCAGTTCTTC.

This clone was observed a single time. The CDR3: CASSRQGESQETQYF. DNA for the CDR3: TGTGCCAGCTCCCGACAGGGGGAATCGCAAGAGACCCAGTACTTC. The genes are TRBV18 and TRBJ2-5; 9 nucleotides match TRBD1. The V gene end was trimmed by 6 bases and the J gene end by 2 bases; junction bases not matched to a gene: 7. Per the germline V gene, CDR1 is KGHSH and CDR2 is LQKENI. The CDR3 is made up of 15 amino acids.

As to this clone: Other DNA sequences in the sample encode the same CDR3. For the CDR3, the DNA is TGTGCCAGCTCCCCAGGGGGGGACTATGGCTACACCTTC. Translated: CASSPGGDYGYTF. The V call is TRBV18, the J call TRBJ1-2; 7 nucleotides agree with TRBD1. Trimming cost V 6 bases and J 3 bases; bases outside gene matches: 4. The CDR3 totals 13 residues. Germline V CDR1 and CDR2: KGHSH, LQKENI.

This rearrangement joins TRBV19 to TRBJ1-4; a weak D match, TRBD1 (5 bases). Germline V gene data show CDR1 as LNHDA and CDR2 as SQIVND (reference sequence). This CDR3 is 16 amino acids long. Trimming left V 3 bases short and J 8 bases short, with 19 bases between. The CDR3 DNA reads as TGTGCCAGTAGTATTAGGGAGGCCGGGACTTCCGAAAAACTGTTTTTT. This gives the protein CASSIREAGTSEKLFF.

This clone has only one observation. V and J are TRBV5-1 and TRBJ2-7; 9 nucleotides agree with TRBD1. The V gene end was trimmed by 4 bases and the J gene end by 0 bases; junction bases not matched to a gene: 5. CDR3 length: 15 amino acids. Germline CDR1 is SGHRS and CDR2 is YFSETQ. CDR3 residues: CASSLGTGSSYEQYV. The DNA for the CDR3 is TGCGCCAGCAGCCTGGGGACAGGGAGCTCCTACGAGCAGTACGTC.

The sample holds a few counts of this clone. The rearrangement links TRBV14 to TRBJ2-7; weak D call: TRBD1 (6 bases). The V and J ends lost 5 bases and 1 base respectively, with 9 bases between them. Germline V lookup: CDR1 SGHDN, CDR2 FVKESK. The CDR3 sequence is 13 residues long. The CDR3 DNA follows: TGTGCCAGCAGCGAAGGACAGTCCTACGAGCAGTACGTC. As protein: CASSEGQSYEQYV.

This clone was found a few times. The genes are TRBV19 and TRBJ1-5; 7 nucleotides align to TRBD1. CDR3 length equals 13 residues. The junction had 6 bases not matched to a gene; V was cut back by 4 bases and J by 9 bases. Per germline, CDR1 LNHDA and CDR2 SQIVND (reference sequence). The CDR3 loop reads CASSTPRQGPQHF. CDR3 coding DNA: TGTGCCAGTAGTACCCCCAGACAGGGGCCCCAGCATTTT.

CDR3 nucleotide sequence: TGTGCCAGCAGCTTAAGGGGTTTTACGGATGAGCAGTTCTTC. Translated, it gives CASSLRGFTDEQFF. The rearrangement joins TRBV7-9 to TRBJ2-1; TRBD1 is a possible D gene (5 bases). Deletions cut 2 bases from V and 8 bases from J, with 13 bases between. CDR1 is SEHNR, CDR2 FQNEAQ, per germline (reference sequence). The CDR3 runs to 14 residues. The variable domain in full, with the rest retrieved from reference TRBV7-9 and TRBJ2-1, is DTGVSQNPRHKITKRGQNVTFRCDPISEHNRLYWYRQTLGQGPEFLTYFQNEAQLEKSRLLSDRFSAERPKGSFSTLEIQRTEQGDSAMYLCASSLRGFTDEQFFGPGTRLTVL.

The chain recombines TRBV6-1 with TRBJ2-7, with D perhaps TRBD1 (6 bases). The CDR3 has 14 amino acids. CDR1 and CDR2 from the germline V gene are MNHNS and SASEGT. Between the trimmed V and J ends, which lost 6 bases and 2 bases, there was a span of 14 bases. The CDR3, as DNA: TGTGCCAGCAGCTTTACAGGGAACACCTACGAGCAGTACTTC. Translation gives CASSFTGNTYEQYF.

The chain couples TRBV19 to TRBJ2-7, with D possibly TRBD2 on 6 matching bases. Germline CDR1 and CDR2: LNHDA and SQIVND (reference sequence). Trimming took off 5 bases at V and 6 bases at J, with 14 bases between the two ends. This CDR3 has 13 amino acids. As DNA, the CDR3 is TGTGCCAGTAGTCCTAAGTGGGGAGGCGAGCAGTACTTC. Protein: CASSPKWGGEQYF.

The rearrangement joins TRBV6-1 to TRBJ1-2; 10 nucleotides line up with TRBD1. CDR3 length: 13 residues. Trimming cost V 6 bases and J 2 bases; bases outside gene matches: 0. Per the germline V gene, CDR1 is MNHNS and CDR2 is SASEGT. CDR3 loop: CASRGQGNYGYTF. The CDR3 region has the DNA TGTGCCAGCAGGGGACAGGGGAACTATGGCTACACCTTC.

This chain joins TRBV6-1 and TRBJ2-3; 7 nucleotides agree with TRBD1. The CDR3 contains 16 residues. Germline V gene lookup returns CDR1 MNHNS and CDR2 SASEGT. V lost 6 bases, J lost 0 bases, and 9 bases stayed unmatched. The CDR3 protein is CASSELGTVSTDTQYF. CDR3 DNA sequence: TGTGCCAGCAGCGAACTTGGGACAGTCAGCACAGATACGCAGTATTTT.

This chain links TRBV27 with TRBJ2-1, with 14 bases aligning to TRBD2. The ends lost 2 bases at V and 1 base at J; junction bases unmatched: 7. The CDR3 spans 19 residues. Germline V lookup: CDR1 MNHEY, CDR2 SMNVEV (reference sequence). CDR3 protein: CASSLMGLAGELSYNEQFF. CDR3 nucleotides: TGTGCCAGCAGTTTAATGGGACTAGCGGGAGAGCTGTCCTACAATGAGCAGTTCTTC.